The 21 T cell receptor beta chains below all came from one sample that was sequenced in a study of spatial heterogeneity in lung cancer. Documented time point: sample taken at primary tumor resection. The authors sequenced whole RNA from tumor, nontumor lung or frozen PBMC without sorting. MiXCR was run by TCRdb on the 5' RACE reads, yielding one entry per CDR3 protein. The sample carries about 18,000 distinct CDR3 sequences, approximately 18% recorded once. This sample comprised PBMCs, obtained at surgery. These receptors originate from a male donor with early-stage non-small cell lung cancer.

This clonotype was recorded many times. CDR3 in amino acids: CASSWTGPEDEKLFF. The DNA for the CDR3 is TGCGCCAGCAGCTGGACGGGCCCAGAGGACGAAAAACTGTTTTTT. The chain links TRBV5-1 to TRBJ1-4, with D unresolved. Germline-derived CDR1 and CDR2 are SGHRS and YFSETQ. There are 15 residues in the CDR3. The ends were cut back, 3 bases at V and 8 bases at J, with 17 bases in the middle.

The chain combines TRBV2 with TRBJ1-4, with 8 bases aligning to TRBD1. V trimming: 6 bases; J trimming: 8 bases; junction bases outside the gene matches: 8. The CDR3 contains 14 residues. Germline CDR1 SNHLY, CDR2 FYNNEI. The CDR3 nucleotides are TGTGCCAGCAGGGCAGGGGGCCCAAACGAAAAACTGTTTTTT. This encodes CASRAGGPNEKLFF.

This clonotype was recorded at least ten times. This chain uses TRBV7-9 with TRBJ1-1; D call uncertain. CDR3 length: 12 amino acids. The germline V gene encodes CDR1 SEHNR and CDR2 FQNEAQ (reference sequence). V was trimmed by 3 bases and J by 4 bases, leaving 6 bases between them. CDR3 in amino acids: CASSFPGTEAFF. The CDR3 region has the DNA TGTGCCAGCAGCTTTCCCGGCACTGAAGCTTTCTTT. Full variable domain (missing parts from reference TRBV7-9 and TRBJ1-1): DTGVSQNPRHKITKRGQNVTFRCDPISEHNRLYWYRQTLGQGPEFLTYFQNEAQLEKSRLLSDRFSAERPKGSFSTLEIQRTEQGDSAMYLCASSFPGTEAFFGQGTRLTVV.

The V call is TRBV14, the J call TRBJ2-3; 13 bases match TRBD2. The CDR3 runs to 15 residues. Germline trimming cut 3 bases from V and 7 bases from J; bases unmatched to any gene: 4. CDR1 SGHDN and CDR2 FVKESK come from the germline V gene. The CDR3 region has the DNA TGTGCCAGCAGCCAGTGGACTAGCGGGGGAAATACGCAGTATTTT. This codes for CASSQWTSGGNTQYF.

The rearrangement uses TRBV10-3 and TRBJ2-5; D is possibly TRBD2 (7 bases). Trimming removed 5 bases from V and 5 bases from J, with 21 bases in between. Germline values: CDR1 ENHRY, CDR2 SYGVKD. The CDR3 is made up of 16 amino acids. The CDR3 DNA reads as TGTGCCATCAGTCAAGCGGGGAGGGGGTTCGAGGAGACCCAGTACTTC. Protein product: CAISQAGRGFEETQYF.

This clonotype was seen ten or more times. The genes are TRBV7-9 and TRBJ2-1; D unresolved. The germline V gene has CDR1 SEHNR and CDR2 FQNEAQ (reference sequence). The V gene lost 1 base and the J gene lost 10 bases, with 8 bases spanning the gap. The CDR3 consists of 12 residues. CDR3 sequence (DNA): TGTGCCAGCAGCTTAGAACCAGGCGAGCAGTTCTTC. Encoded protein: CASSLEPGEQFF.

This clonotype was observed a handful of times. This chain joins TRBV6-5 and TRBJ2-7; 9 bases are shared with TRBD2. There are 15 residues in the CDR3. Germline CDR1 is MNHEY and CDR2 is SVGAGI. V lost 6 bases, J lost 3 bases, and 9 bases stayed unmatched. The CDR3 spells CASRTPSGANYEQYF. The DNA for the CDR3 is TGTGCCAGCAGGACGCCTAGCGGGGCCAACTACGAGCAGTACTTC.

This clonotype has a handful of counts. The J gene is TRBJ2-3, the V gene TRBV20-1; weak D call: TRBD1 (5 bases). V lost 7 bases and J lost 4, with 12 bases in between. Per the germline V gene, CDR1 is DFQATT and CDR2 is SNEGSKA (reference sequence). The CDR3 is 12 amino acids. CDR3 nucleotides: TGCAGTGGGGCAGGGTCTGCAGATACGCAGTATTTT. It specifies CSGAGSADTQYF.

This clonotype showed up just a few times. V and J are TRBV7-2 and TRBJ1-2; TRBD1 matches at 8 bases. CDR1 SGHTA and CDR2 FQGNSA come from the germline V gene. The V segment lost 2 bases and the J segment 8 bases; nucleotides outside the gene matches: 1. This CDR3 comprises 12 residues. CDR3: CASSLRQGGYTF. The CDR3 DNA is TGTGCCAGCAGCTTAAGACAGGGGGGCTACACCTTC.

The sample holds many counts of this clonotype. The gene calls are TRBV5-1 and TRBJ1-3; D gene ambiguous. The CDR3 contains 15 residues. The germline V gene has CDR1 SGHRS and CDR2 YFSETQ. V shed 4 bases and J shed 1 base, with 12 bases lying between them. The DNA of the CDR3 is TGCGCCAGCAGCCGCAACGGGGAGTCTGGAAACACCATATATTTT. This gives the protein CASSRNGESGNTIYF.

This clonotype is deemed medium-sized. V usage is TRBV5-1 and J usage is TRBJ2-7; no definite D call. There are 13 residues in the CDR3. Per the germline V gene, CDR1 is SGHRS and CDR2 is YFSETQ. Trimming left V 0 bases short and J 3 bases short, with 7 bases between. The CDR3 spells CASSLGQNYEQYF. The CDR3 coding sequence is TGCGCCAGCAGCTTGGGCCAAAACTACGAGCAGTACTTC. Full variable domain (outside the CDR3, taken from reference TRBV5-1 and TRBJ2-7): KAGVTQTPRYLIKTRGQQVTLSCSPISGHRSVSWYQQTPGQGLQFLFEYFSETQRNKGNFPGRFSGRQFSNSRSEMNVSTLELGDSALYLCASSLGQNYEQYFGPGTRLTVT.

The chain links TRBV11-2 to TRBJ2-2; 7 nucleotides align to TRBD2. The CDR3 totals 18 residues. Trimming removed 3 bases from V and 5 bases from J; junction bases left unmatched: 15. Germline lookup yields CDR1 SGHAT and CDR2 FQNNGV. The CDR3 sequence: CASSFGGGLPGGTGELFF. In DNA, the CDR3 is TGTGCCAGCAGCTTTGGCGGGGGTCTACCGGGCGGGACCGGGGAGCTGTTTTTT. Supplemented by reference TRBV11-2 and TRBJ2-2, the full variable domain reads EAGVAQSPRYKIIEKRQSVAFWCNPISGHATLYWYQQILGQGPKLLIQFQNNGVVDDSQLPKDRFSAERLKGVDSTLKIQPAKLEDSAVYLCASSFGGGLPGGTGELFFGEGSRLTVL.

Ten or more counts support this clonotype. CDR3 in DNA: TGTGCCAGCAGCTCCCAAGTAGGGACAGGCGTGTATAGCAATCAGCCCCAGCATTTT. The encoded protein is CASSSQVGTGVYSNQPQHF. The chain carries TRBV7-9 and TRBJ1-5; 8 nucleotides line up with TRBD1. V lost 4 bases, J lost 0 bases, and 14 bases stayed unmatched. The V gene's germline CDR1 is SEHNR and CDR2 FQNEAQ (reference sequence). There are 19 residues in the CDR3.

V is TRBV7-2 and J is TRBJ1-4; D unresolved. There are 15 residues in the CDR3. Germline V lookup: CDR1 SGHTA, CDR2 FQGNSA. The V end lost 1 base, the J end lost 0 bases, and 6 bases lay between the germline ends. CDR3 sequence: CASSLGPATNEKLFF. CDR3 nucleotide sequence: TGTGCCAGCAGCTTAGGGCCGGCAACTAATGAAAAACTGTTTTTT.

By share, this clonotype counts as medium-sized. The CDR3 is CASSRKSGELFF. CDR3 DNA: TGTGCCAGCAGCCGAAAAAGCGGGGAGCTGTTTTTT. The chain uses TRBV25-1 and TRBJ2-2; no definite D call. The CDR3 contains 12 residues. The ends were cut back, 6 bases at V and 7 bases at J, with 9 bases in the middle. Per the germline V gene, CDR1 is MGHDK and CDR2 is SYGVNS.

In its sample, this clonotype ranks as medium-sized (0.01 to 0.1%). A read error may produce the germline difference seen at one junction end. This chain joins TRBV12-3 or TRBV12-4 and TRBJ2-5; 10 bases fit TRBD2. This CDR3 contains 14 residues. CDR3 in amino acids: CASTQGLAGEHWDF. CDR3 bases: TGTGCCAGCACCCAGGGGCTAGCGGGGGAGCACTGGGACTTC.

The J gene is TRBJ2-5, the V gene TRBV7-2, with TRBD2 matching 14 bases. CDR1 is SGHTA, CDR2 FQGNSA, per germline. With 5 bases clipped from V and 4 bases from J, the junction kept 6 bases outside the gene matches. The CDR3 contains 16 residues. CDR3 sequence (DNA): TGTGCCAGCAGCCCCGGACTAGCGGGAGGAGGAGAGACCCAGTACTTC. Translating it yields CASSPGLAGGGETQYF.

The rearrangement uses TRBV5-1 and TRBJ2-5; 7 bases match TRBD2. CDR1 and CDR2 (germline): SGHRS, YFSETQ. The CDR3 consists of 15 residues. V shed 6 bases, J shed 5 bases, and the junction held 13 bases outside the gene matches. The CDR3 DNA follows: TGCGCCAGCAACCCTACCCGCCCACTAGCGGAGACCCAGTACTTC. Protein: CASNPTRPLAETQYF. Looking up the rest from reference TRBV5-1 and TRBJ2-5 gives the full variable domain: KAGVTQTPRYLIKTRGQQVTLSCSPISGHRSVSWYQQTPGQGLQFLFEYFSETQRNKGNFPGRFSGRQFSNSRSEMNVSTLELGDSALYLCASNPTRPLAETQYFGPGTRLLVL.

This clonotype was detected only a few times. This chain joins TRBV5-1 and TRBJ2-7, with 10 bases matching TRBD2. With V trimmed by 3 bases and J by 0 bases, 3 bases remained unmatched. The CDR3 spans 15 residues. Germline V lookup: CDR1 SGHRS, CDR2 YFSETQ. The DNA for the CDR3 is TGCGCCAGCAGCTCCGGGACTAGCGACTCCTACGAGCAGTACTTC. The encoded protein is CASSSGTSDSYEQYF.

This clonotype was seen ten or more times. The V and J genes are TRBV7-3 and TRBJ2-1, with D unresolved. V was pared by 5 bases and J by 7 bases, with 18 bases between. The germline V gene encodes CDR1 SGHTA and CDR2 FQGTGA. This CDR3 has 15 residues. This CDR3 reads CASSQMGTPQNEQFF. For the CDR3, the DNA is TGTGCCAGCAGCCAGATGGGCACACCACAGAATGAGCAGTTCTTC. Full variable domain (missing parts from reference TRBV7-3 and TRBJ2-1): GAGVSQTPSNKVTEKGKYVELRCDPISGHTALYWYRQSLGQGPEFLIYFQGTGAADDSGLPNDRFFAVRPEGSVSTLKIQRTERGDSAVYLCASSQMGTPQNEQFFGPGTRLTVL.

Ten or more counts support this clonotype. This rearrangement joins TRBV19 to TRBJ2-5; D is unclear. There are 14 residues in the CDR3. The germline CDR1 and CDR2 sequences are LNHDA and SQIVND (reference sequence). V was cut by 5 bases and J by 1 base, with 11 bases left in between. In DNA, the CDR3 is TGTGCCAGTAGTGTCATATTAGGCCAAGAGACCCAGTACTTC. Translating gives CASSVILGQETQYF. Filled out from reference TRBV19 and TRBJ2-5, the complete variable domain reads DGGITQSPKYLFRKEGQNVTLSCEQNLNHDAMYWYRQDPGQGLRLIYYSQIVNDFQKGDIAEGYSVSREKKESFPLTVTSAQKNPTAFYLCASSVILGQETQYFGPGTRLLVL.